Following are 29 T cell receptor beta chains from one sample sequenced in a study of Graves' ophthalmopathy and Graves' hyperthyroidism. Amplifying from RNA transcripts, the study obtained TCR beta CDR3 regions. The first-round RT-PCR employed HTBI primers together with the Qiagen OneStep RT-PCR kit. A multiplex PCR was then performed as the second round. TCRdb analysed the multiplex PCR reads with MiXCR anew, one entry per CDR3 protein. The sample lists 450,000 to 600,000 distinct CDR3 sequences, roughly 39% occurring once. The sequenced sample consisted of peripheral blood or thyroid tissue (not recorded which). The receptors stem from an adult man with Graves' hyperthyroidism.

This rearrangement joins TRBV7-9 to TRBJ1-2, with 7 bases that match TRBD1. CDR1 is SEHNR, CDR2 FQNEAQ, per germline (reference sequence). V gave up 6 bases and J gave up 6 bases; unmatched junction bases: 13. CDR3 size: 15 residues. CDR3 bases: TGTGCCAGCAGTTCGACAGGGAGAATGCGTCATGGCTACACCTTC. Encoded protein: CASSSTGRMRHGYTF.

This clonotype appeared a few times. The chain is built from TRBV2 and TRBJ2-3; D is perhaps TRBD2 (5 bases). V lost 4 bases to trimming and J lost 5 bases, with 19 bases between them. The length of the CDR3 is 16 residues. Germline CDR1 is SNHLY and CDR2 is FYNNEI. The CDR3 nucleotides read TGTGCCAGCAGTGCTTCGCCCCTACTAGTAGGAGATACGCAGTATTTT. It codes for CASSASPLLVGDTQYF.

This clonotype has only a few counts. The chain carries TRBV3-1 and TRBJ1-1; the match to TRBD1 covers 9 bases. V lost 2 bases to trimming and J lost 7 bases; unmatched junction nucleotides: 5. Germline CDR1 LGHDT, CDR2 YNNKEL (reference sequence). The CDR3 runs to 14 residues. The CDR3 spells CASSQLQGAGEAFF. CDR3 coding DNA: TGTGCCAGCAGCCAACTACAGGGGGCTGGTGAAGCTTTCTTT. Variable domain in full (rest from reference TRBV3-1 and TRBJ1-1): DTAVSQTPKYLVTQMGNDKSIKCEQNLGHDTMYWYKQDSKKFLKIMFSYNNKELIINETVPNRFSPKSPDKAHLNLHINSLELGDSAVYFCASSQLQGAGEAFFGQGTRLTVV.

The table lists this clonotype with many counts. This rearrangement joins TRBV4-2 to TRBJ1-5, with D possibly matching TRBD1 (6 bases). Germline V lookup: CDR1 LGHNA, CDR2 YNFKEQ. There are 16 residues in the CDR3. V lost 0 bases and J lost 4, with 13 bases in between. CDR3 DNA: TGTGCCAGCAGCCAAGAACGGGACATGCGGAATCAGCCCCAGCATTTT. The encoded protein is CASSQERDMRNQPQHF.

This sequence joins TRBV12-5 and TRBJ1-1; D may be TRBD1 (5 bases). V was cut by 2 bases and J by 5 bases, with 12 bases left in between. The CDR3 is 14 amino acids. Germline V gene lookup returns CDR1 LGHNT and CDR2 FRNRAP. The CDR3 loop is CASGLRGEGTEAFF. CDR3 nucleotide sequence: TGTGCTAGTGGTTTGAGGGGAGAGGGTACTGAAGCTTTCTTT.

DNA for the CDR3: TGTGCCACCAGCAGCCAGGTAGACAGGGGACCGTACGAGCAGTACTTC. This sequence encodes CATSSQVDRGPYEQYF. The V gene is TRBV15, the J gene TRBJ2-7; 8 nucleotides align to TRBD1. Germline V CDR1 and CDR2: LNHNV, YYDKDF (reference sequence). V shed 3 bases and J 4 bases; nucleotides not matched to a gene: 11. There are 16 residues in the CDR3. Looking up the rest from reference TRBV15 and TRBJ2-7 gives the full variable domain: DAMVIQNPRYQVTQFGKPVTLSCSQTLNHNVMYWYQQKSSQAPKLLFHYYDKDFNNEADTPDNFQSRRPNTSFCFLDIRSPGLGDTAMYLCATSSQVDRGPYEQYFGPGTRLTVT.

This clonotype has at least ten counts. The rearrangement joins TRBV5-1 to TRBJ1-1; D not certain. This CDR3 contains 14 residues. The germline V gene has CDR1 SGHRS and CDR2 YFSETQ. Trimming left V 1 base short and J 0 bases short, with 7 bases between. CDR3 coding DNA: TGCGCCAGCAGCTTGACAGCTCTGAACACTGAAGCTTTCTTT. This translates into CASSLTALNTEAFF.

This clonotype was detected a few times. A much larger clone lies one base from this, so it may be a read error. The V and J genes are TRBV2 and TRBJ2-2; D is tentatively TRBD1 or TRBD2 (5 bases each). The CDR3 extends over 14 amino acids. V was pared by 6 bases and J by 5 bases, with 13 bases between. CDR1 SNHLY and CDR2 FYNNEI come from the germline V gene. The CDR3 region has the DNA TGTGCCAGCAGCTTGGGACCTGGGACCGGGGAGCTGTTTTTT. As protein: CASSLGPGTGELFF.

This clonotype was seen a handful of times. This chain links TRBV4-1 with TRBJ1-4; D uncertain. The CDR3 loop spans 17 amino acids. Trimming left V 1 base short and J 4 bases short, with 16 bases between. Germline loops: CDR1 MGHRA, CDR2 YSYEKL. The CDR3 loop is CASSQGHRVGGNEKLFF. CDR3 bases: TGCGCCAGCAGCCAAGGTCATCGAGTTGGTGGTAATGAAAAACTGTTTTTT.

This clonotype came up many times. Because the CDR3's place on the DNA is in doubt, the DNA is left out and the CDR3 is given as listed by TCRdb. The rearrangement uses TRBV5-5 and TRBJ1-1; TRBD1, the table's D call, lacks a check against the DNA. The CDR3 sequence runs 13 residues, both termini included. Germline loops: CDR1 SGHKS, CDR2 YYEKEE (reference sequence). CDR3 region: CASSFGQGSVTFF.

This clonotype was seen more than once but under ten times. The rearrangement joins TRBV30 to TRBJ1-6; 9 nucleotides align to TRBD1. The V gene end was trimmed by 0 bases and the J gene end by 8 bases; junction bases not matched to a gene: 2. The CDR3 has 14 amino acids. Germline CDR1 is GTSNPN and CDR2 is SVGIG (reference sequence). CDR3 protein: CAWSVQGADSPLHF. The CDR3 DNA reads TGTGCCTGGAGTGTACAGGGGGCGGATTCACCCCTCCACTTT. Combining the CDR3 with reference TRBV30 and TRBJ1-6 gives the whole variable domain SQTIHQWPATLVQPVGSPLSLECTVEGTSNPNLYWYRQAAGRGLQLLFYSVGIGQISSEVPQNLSASRPQDRQFILSSKKLLLSDSGFYLCAWSVQGADSPLHFGNGTRLTVT.

This clonotype has a count of ten or more. This chain joins TRBV7-6 and TRBJ1-2; D may be TRBD1 (6 bases). The CDR3 totals 13 residues. V gave up 1 base and J gave up 6 bases, with 9 bases separating them. Germline CDR1 reads SGHVS; CDR2 reads FNYEAQ. CDR3 nucleotide sequence: TGTGCCAGCAGCTTAGAGCAGGGGAATGGCTACACCTTC. Translation: CASSLEQGNGYTF. Filled out from reference TRBV7-6 and TRBJ1-2, the complete variable domain reads GAGVSQSPRYKVTKRGQDVALRCDPISGHVSLYWYRQALGQGPEFLTYFNYEAQQDKSGLPNDRFSAERPEGSISTLTIQRTEQRDSAMYRCASSLEQGNGYTFGSGTRLTVV.

In its sample, this clonotype was seen a few times. Being one base from a much bigger clone, this may be a read error. The rearrangement joins TRBV24-1 to TRBJ2-7; tentatively, D is TRBD1 (6 bases). The CDR3 runs to 14 residues. CDR1 KGHDR and CDR2 SFDVKD come from the germline V gene. In nucleotides, the CDR3 is TGTGCCATCAGTGATTCCGGACAGACCTACGAGCAGTACTTC. This encodes CAISDSGQTYEQYF.

This clonotype has a count of ten or more. The V gene is TRBV5-1, the J gene TRBJ2-7; D is perhaps TRBD1 or TRBD2 (5 bases each). CDR3 length: 15 residues. Between the trimmed V and J ends, which lost 0 bases and 3 bases, there was a span of 13 bases. Germline CDR1 SGHRS, CDR2 YFSETQ. The CDR3, as DNA: TGCGCCAGCAGCTTGGACGGGACGGCGCACTACGAGCAGTACTTC. It specifies CASSLDGTAHYEQYF.

Of note for this clonotype: One base away lies a much larger clone, so this may be a sequencing read error. The CDR3 sequence: CSVDGTETLMNTEASF. In DNA form, the CDR3 reads TGCAGCGTTGACGGGACCGAGACCTTAATGAACACTGAAGCTTCCTTT. The chain links TRBV29-1 to TRBJ1-1, with a possible D match to TRBD1 (5 bases). Germline V lookup: CDR1 SQVTM, CDR2 ANQGSEA. This CDR3 is 16 amino acids long.

This clonotype was seen repeatedly, ten times or more. V is TRBV19 and J is TRBJ1-5; D is possibly TRBD1 (6 bases). V lost 7 bases, J lost 2 bases, and 15 bases lay in between. The germline gives CDR1 LNHDA, CDR2 SQIVND (reference sequence). This CDR3 has 15 amino acids. The CDR3 DNA reads TGTGCCAGTAAGCTACAGGGTGGAGGCAATCAGCCCCAGCATTTT. Translating gives CASKLQGGGNQPQHF. Using reference TRBV19 and TRBJ1-5 for the parts outside the CDR3, the full variable domain is DGGITQSPKYLFRKEGQNVTLSCEQNLNHDAMYWYRQDPGQGLRLIYYSQIVNDFQKGDIAEGYSVSREKKESFPLTVTSAQKNPTAFYLCASKLQGGGNQPQHFGDGTRLSIL.

This clonotype turned up a few times. This chain uses TRBV4-2 with TRBJ1-4, with TRBD1 matching over 9 bases. The V and J ends lost 3 bases and 4 bases, in that order; junction bases with no gene match: 6. The CDR3 totals 16 residues. The germline CDR1 and CDR2 sequences are LGHNA and YNFKEQ. Here the CDR3 reads CASSQMGDRVNEKLFF. CDR3 in DNA: TGTGCCAGCAGCCAGATGGGGGACAGGGTTAATGAAAAACTGTTTTTT.

V gene TRBV12-3 or TRBV12-4 combines with J gene TRBJ1-5, with unresolved D. This CDR3 is built from 11 residues. V lost 3 bases, J lost 11 bases, and 8 bases lay in between. The chain's CDR3 is CASSFSETQHF. The CDR3 DNA sequence: TGTGCCAGCAGTTTCTCGGAGACCCAGCATTTT.

The table lists this clonotype with many counts. The chain links TRBV7-9 to TRBJ1-1, with D possibly TRBD1 on 6 matching bases. V lost 5 bases and J lost 0, with 13 bases in between. The CDR3 spans 15 residues. The germline V gene encodes CDR1 SEHNR and CDR2 FQNEAQ (reference sequence). CDR3 loop: CASSPEGVMNTEAFF. The CDR3 DNA reads as TGTGCCAGCAGCCCAGAGGGGGTCATGAACACTGAAGCTTTCTTT.

The chain uses TRBV7-9 and TRBJ2-5; 15 bases fit TRBD2. J gave up 7 bases and V 5 bases, and 14 bases lay outside the gene matches. The CDR3 spans 18 residues. Per germline, CDR1 SEHNR and CDR2 FQNEAQ (reference sequence). The CDR3 nucleotides are TGTGCCAGCAGCCCCGGGACTAGCGGGAGGTACACGTTTCGGACCCAGTACTTC. This translates into CASSPGTSGRYTFRTQYF.

Notes on this clonotype: A much larger clone sits a single nucleotide away, making a read error possible. The chain has TRBV20-1 and TRBJ1-1; D gene unclear. The CDR3 consists of 13 residues. Germline V gene sequence: CDR1 DFQATT, CDR2 SNEGSKA (reference sequence). The DNA for the CDR3 is TGCGGTGCTAGAGCCCCTGACGCCACTGAAGCTTTCTTT. It codes for CGARAPDATEAFF.

The V call is TRBV6-5, the J call TRBJ1-2; weak D call: TRBD1 (5 bases). V was trimmed by 5 bases and J by 2 bases, leaving 12 bases between them. The germline CDR1 and CDR2 sequences are MNHEY and SVGAGI. The CDR3 is 14 amino acids. CDR3: CASSPTTANYGYTF. The CDR3, as DNA: TGTGCCAGCAGTCCGACGACAGCGAACTATGGCTACACCTTC.

This clonotype has a count of ten or more. The V call is TRBV19, the J call TRBJ1-1; TRBD1 might be the D (6 bases). CDR1 is LNHDA, CDR2 SQIVND, per germline (reference sequence). Deletions cut 7 bases from V and 3 bases from J, with 12 bases between. This CDR3 has 13 residues. CDR3 DNA: TGTGCCAGTACCCCGGACAGTTACACTGAAGCTTTCTTT. The encoded protein is CASTPDSYTEAFF.

Ten or more counts support this clonotype. This chain uses TRBV29-1 with TRBJ1-1; a weak D match, TRBD1 (5 bases). The V end lost 4 bases, the J end lost 3 bases, and 18 bases lay between the germline ends. The CDR3 is 15 residues long. Germline V gene sequence: CDR1 SQVTM, CDR2 ANQGSEA. The CDR3 sequence is CSVVGGGGADTEAFF. The CDR3 nucleotides read TGCAGCGTTGTGGGCGGCGGAGGGGCGGACACTGAAGCTTTCTTT.

At least ten counts were recorded for this clonotype. The rearrangement uses TRBV2 and TRBJ2-7; possibly TRBD1 or TRBD2 for D (5 bases each). Germline V CDR1 and CDR2: SNHLY, FYNNEI. CDR3 length equals 15 residues. Trimming pared 7 bases from V and 3 bases from J, leaving 19 bases between. The CDR3 sequence is CASTLGVRENYEQYF. As DNA, the CDR3 is TGTGCCAGCACCTTGGGGGTGCGAGAAAACTACGAGCAGTACTTC.

The chain couples TRBV24-1 to TRBJ2-2; 8 bases map to TRBD1. Germline loops: CDR1 KGHDR, CDR2 SFDVKD. Trimming cost V 3 bases and J 6 bases; bases outside gene matches: 5. This CDR3 has 15 amino acids. The CDR3 DNA is TGTGCCACCAGTGATCCAGGGGGCCCGGCCGGGGAGCTGTTTTTT. Its protein is CATSDPGGPAGELFF.

Worth noting for this clonotype: A much larger clone lies one base from this, so it may be a read error. This chain links TRBV7-2 with TRBJ2-2; tentative D call: TRBD2 (5 bases). This CDR3 spans 16 amino acids. Germline CDR1 and CDR2: SGHTA and FQGNSA. CDR3 sequence reads: CASSLSLWENTGELVF. In nucleotides, the CDR3 is TGTGCCAGCAGCTTATCCCTGTGGGAGAACACCGGGGAGCTGGTTTTT.

This clonotype was found many times. The V gene is TRBV7-8, the J gene TRBJ1-4, with D possibly being TRBD1 (6 bases). This CDR3 is 15 amino acids long. V gave up 5 bases and J gave up 5 bases, with 15 bases separating them. The germline V gene encodes CDR1 SGHVS and CDR2 FQNEAQ. CDR3 DNA: TGTGCCAGCAGCCCGTGGACAGTGGAGAATGAAAAACTGTTTTTT. It specifies CASSPWTVENEKLFF.

V gene TRBV11-2 combines with J gene TRBJ1-2; D call uncertain. Trimming stripped 3 bases from V and 5 bases from J, with 16 bases between. The germline V gene has CDR1 SGHAT and CDR2 FQNNGV. The CDR3 is 15 amino acids. DNA for the CDR3: TGTGCCAGCAGCTTCATCCATAGCGGGGTATATGGCTACACCTTC. This translates into CASSFIHSGVYGYTF.